This TCR beta chain was recovered during a study of graft-versus-host responses after intestinal transplantation. As concerns this clone: The antigen is unknown.

Points from the study as a whole: An association linked early post-transplant HvG declines with peak circulating GvH clone levels.

Assay used: immunoSEQ multiplex PCR; TCRdb lists only in-frame clones, some missing. This table has around 87,000 clones, 85% to 95% appearing once. This CDR3 contains 15 residues. Germline V gene sequence: CDR1 LGHNA, CDR2 YSLEER. This chain links TRBV4-3 with TRBJ2-5, with D maybe TRBD1 (6 bases). The end of the DNA fits TRBJ2-7 better, so the J call may be wrong. The clonotype originates from a human donor who was the organ donor for an intestinal transplant. Sequences were derived from unstimulated CD8+ T cells sorted from spleen or lymph node cells, sampled before transplant. CDR3 in amino acids: CASSQERGKFYEQYF. DNA for the CDR3: TGCGCCAGCAGCCAAGAGAGGGGGAAATTTTACGAGCAGTACTTC.